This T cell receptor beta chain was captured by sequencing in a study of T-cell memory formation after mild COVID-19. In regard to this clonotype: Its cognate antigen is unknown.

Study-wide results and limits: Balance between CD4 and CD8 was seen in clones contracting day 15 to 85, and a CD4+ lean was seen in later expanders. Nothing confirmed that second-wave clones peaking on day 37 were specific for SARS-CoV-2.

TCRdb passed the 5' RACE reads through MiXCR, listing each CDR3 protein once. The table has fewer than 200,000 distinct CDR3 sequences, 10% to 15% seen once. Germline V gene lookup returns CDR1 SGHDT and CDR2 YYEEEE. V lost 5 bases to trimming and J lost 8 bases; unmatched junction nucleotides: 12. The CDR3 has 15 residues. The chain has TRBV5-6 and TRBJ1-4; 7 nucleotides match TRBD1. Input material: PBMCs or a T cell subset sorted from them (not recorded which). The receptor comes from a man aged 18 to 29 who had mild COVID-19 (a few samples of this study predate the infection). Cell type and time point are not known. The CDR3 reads CASSPGGTEDEKLFF. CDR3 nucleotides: TGTGCCAGCAGTCCGGGAGGGACAGAGGACGAAAAACTGTTTTTT.